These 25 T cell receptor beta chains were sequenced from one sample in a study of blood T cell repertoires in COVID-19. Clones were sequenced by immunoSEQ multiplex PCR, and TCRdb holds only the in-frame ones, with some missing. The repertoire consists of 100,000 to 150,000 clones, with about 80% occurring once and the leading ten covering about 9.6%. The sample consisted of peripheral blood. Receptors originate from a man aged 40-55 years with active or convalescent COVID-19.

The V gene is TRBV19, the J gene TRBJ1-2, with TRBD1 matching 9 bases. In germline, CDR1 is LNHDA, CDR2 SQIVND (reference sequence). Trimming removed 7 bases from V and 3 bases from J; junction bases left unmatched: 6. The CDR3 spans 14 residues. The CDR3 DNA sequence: TGTGCCAGTACCCCCCGGGACAGGGACTATGGCTACACCTTC. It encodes CASTPRDRDYGYTF.

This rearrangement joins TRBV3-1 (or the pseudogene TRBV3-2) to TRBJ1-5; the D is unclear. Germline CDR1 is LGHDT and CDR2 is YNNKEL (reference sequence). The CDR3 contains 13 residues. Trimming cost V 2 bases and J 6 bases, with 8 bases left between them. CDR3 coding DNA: TGTGCCAGCAGCCAACTTGGAGTTCAGCCCCAGCATTTT. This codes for CASSQLGVQPQHF.

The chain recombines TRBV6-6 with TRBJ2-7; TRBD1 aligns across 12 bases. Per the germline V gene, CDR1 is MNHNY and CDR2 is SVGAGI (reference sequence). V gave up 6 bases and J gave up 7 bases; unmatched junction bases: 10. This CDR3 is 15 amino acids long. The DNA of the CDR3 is TGTGCCAGCAGCCAGAGGGACAGGGGGCGCGGGGAGCAGTACTTC. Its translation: CASSQRDRGRGEQYF.

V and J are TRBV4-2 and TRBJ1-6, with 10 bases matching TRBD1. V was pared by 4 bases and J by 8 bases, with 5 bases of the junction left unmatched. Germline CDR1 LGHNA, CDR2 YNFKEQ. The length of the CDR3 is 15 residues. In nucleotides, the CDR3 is TGTGCCAGCAGCCCCACCGGGACAGGGGATTCACCCCTCCACTTT. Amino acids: CASSPTGTGDSPLHF.

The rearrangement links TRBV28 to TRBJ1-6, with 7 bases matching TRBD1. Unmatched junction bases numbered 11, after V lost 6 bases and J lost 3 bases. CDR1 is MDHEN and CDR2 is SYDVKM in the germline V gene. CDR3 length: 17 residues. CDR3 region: CASSLSRGGFYNSPLHF. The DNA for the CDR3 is TGTGCCAGCAGCCTCTCGAGAGGGGGCTTCTATAATTCACCCCTCCACTTT. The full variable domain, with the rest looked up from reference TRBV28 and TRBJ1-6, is DVKVTQSSRYLVKRTGEKVFLECVQDMDHENMFWYRQDPGLGLRLIYFSYDVKMKEKGDIPEGYSVSREKKERFSLILESASTNQTSMYLCASSLSRGGFYNSPLHFGNGTRLTVT.

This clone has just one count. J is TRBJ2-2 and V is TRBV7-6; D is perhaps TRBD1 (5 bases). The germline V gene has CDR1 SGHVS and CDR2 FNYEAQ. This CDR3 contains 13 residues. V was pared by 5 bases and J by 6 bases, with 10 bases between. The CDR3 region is CASSTGHSGELFF. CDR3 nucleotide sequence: TGTGCCAGCAGCACCGGACACTCCGGGGAGCTGTTTTTT. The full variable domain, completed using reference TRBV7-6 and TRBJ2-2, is GAGVSQSPRYKVTKRGQDVALRCDPISGHVSLYWYRQALGQGPEFLTYFNYEAQQDKSGLPNDRFSAERPEGSISTLTIQRTEQRDSAMYRCASSTGHSGELFFGEGSRLTVL.

This CDR3 is CASSFDSNTEAFF. As DNA, the CDR3 is TGTGCCAGCAGCTTCGACAGTAACACTGAAGCTTTCTTT. The chain has TRBV7-3 and TRBJ1-1; weak D call: TRBD1 (5 bases). The V and J ends lost 3 bases and 2 bases respectively, with 7 bases between them. This CDR3 has 13 residues. The germline gives CDR1 SGHTA, CDR2 FQGTGA.

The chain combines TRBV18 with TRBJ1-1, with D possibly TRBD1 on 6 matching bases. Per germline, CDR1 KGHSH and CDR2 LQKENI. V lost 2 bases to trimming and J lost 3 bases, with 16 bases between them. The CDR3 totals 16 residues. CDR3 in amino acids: CASSPARPGAHTEAFF. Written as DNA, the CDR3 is TGTGCCAGCTCACCAGCCAGACCAGGGGCCCACACTGAAGCTTTCTTT. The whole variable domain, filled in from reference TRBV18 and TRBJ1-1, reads NAGVMQNPRHLVRRRGQEARLRCSPMKGHSHVYWYRQLPEEGLKFMVYLQKENIIDESGMPKERFSAEFPKEGPSILRIQQVVRGDSAAYFCASSPARPGAHTEAFFGQGTRLTVV.

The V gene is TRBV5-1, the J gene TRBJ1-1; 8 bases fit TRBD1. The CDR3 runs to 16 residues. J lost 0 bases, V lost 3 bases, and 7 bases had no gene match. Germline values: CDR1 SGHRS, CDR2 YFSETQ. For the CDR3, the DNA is TGCGCCAGCAGCTGGAGGGCAGGGGGCGTGAACACTGAAGCTTTCTTT. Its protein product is CASSWRAGGVNTEAFF.

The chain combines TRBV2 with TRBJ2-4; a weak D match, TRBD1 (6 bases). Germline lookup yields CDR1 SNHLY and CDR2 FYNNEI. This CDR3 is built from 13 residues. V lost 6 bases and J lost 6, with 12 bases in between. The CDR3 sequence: CASRSGERNIQYF. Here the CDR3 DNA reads TGTGCCAGCAGATCAGGGGAGCGAAACATTCAGTACTTC. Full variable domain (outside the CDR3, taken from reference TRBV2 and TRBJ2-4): EPEVTQTPSHQVTQMGQEVILRCVPISNHLYFYWYRQILGQKVEFLVSFYNNEISEKSEIFDDQFSVERPDGSNFTLKIRSTKLEDSAMYFCASRSGERNIQYFGAGTRLSVL.

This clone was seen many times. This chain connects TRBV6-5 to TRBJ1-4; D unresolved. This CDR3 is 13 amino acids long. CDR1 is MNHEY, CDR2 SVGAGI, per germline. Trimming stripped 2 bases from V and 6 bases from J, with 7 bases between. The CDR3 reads CASSYGGDEKLFF. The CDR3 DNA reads TGTGCCAGCAGTTACGGCGGTGATGAAAAACTGTTTTTT.

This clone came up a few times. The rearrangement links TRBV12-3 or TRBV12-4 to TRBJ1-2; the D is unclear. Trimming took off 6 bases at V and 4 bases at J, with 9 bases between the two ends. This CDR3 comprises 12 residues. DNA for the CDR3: TGTGCCAGCAGCCCAGGCTTCTATGGCTACACCTTC. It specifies CASSPGFYGYTF.

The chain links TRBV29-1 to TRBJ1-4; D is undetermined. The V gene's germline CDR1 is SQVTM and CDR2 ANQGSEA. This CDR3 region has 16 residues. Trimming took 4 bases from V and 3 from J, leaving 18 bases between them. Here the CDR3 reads CSVVVGGALANEKLFF. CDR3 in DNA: TGCAGCGTTGTAGTAGGAGGAGCCTTGGCTAATGAAAAACTGTTTTTT. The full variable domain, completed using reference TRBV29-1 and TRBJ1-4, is SAVISQKPSRDICQRGTSLTIQCQVDSQVTMMFWYRQQPGQSLTLIATANQGSEATYESGFVIDKFPISRPNLTFSTLTVSNMSPEDSSIYLCSVVVGGALANEKLFFGSGTQLSVL.

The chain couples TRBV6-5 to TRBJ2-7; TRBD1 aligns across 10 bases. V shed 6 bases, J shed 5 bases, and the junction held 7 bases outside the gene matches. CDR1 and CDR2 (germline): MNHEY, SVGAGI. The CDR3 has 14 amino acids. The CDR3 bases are TGTGCCAGCAGGGGGACAGGGGTATCGAACGAGCAGTACTTC. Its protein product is CASRGTGVSNEQYF.

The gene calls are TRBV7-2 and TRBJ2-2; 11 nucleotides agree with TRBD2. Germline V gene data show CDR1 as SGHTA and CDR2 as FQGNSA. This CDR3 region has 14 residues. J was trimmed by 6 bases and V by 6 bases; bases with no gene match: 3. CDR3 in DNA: TGTGCCAGCAGTGCTAGCGGGGGGCCCGGGGAGCTGTTTTTT. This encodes CASSASGGPGELFF.

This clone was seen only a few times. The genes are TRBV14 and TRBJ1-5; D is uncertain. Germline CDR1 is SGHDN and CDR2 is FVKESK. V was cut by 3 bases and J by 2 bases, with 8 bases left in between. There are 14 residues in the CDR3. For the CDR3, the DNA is TGTGCCAGCAGCCAGGTACGGGGCAATCAGCCCCAGCATTTT. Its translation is CASSQVRGNQPQHF.

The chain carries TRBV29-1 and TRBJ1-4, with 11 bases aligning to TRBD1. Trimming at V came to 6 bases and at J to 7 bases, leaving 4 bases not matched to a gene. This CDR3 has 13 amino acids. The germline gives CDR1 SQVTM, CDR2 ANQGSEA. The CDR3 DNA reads TGCAGCGTACCCGGGACAGGGGGTGAAAAACTGTTTTTT. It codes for CSVPGTGGEKLFF.

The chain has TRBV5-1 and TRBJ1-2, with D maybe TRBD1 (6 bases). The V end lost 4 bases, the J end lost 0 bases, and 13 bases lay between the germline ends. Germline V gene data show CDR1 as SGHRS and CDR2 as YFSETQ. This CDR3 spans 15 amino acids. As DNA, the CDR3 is TGCGCCAGCAGCCCAATGGGGGCCTCTAACTATGGCTACACCTTC. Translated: CASSPMGASNYGYTF.

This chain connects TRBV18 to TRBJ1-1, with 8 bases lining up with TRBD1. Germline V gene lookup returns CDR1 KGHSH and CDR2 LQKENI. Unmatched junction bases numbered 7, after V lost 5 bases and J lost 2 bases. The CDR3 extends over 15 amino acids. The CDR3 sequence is CASSAEDRANTEAFF. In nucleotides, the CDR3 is TGTGCCAGCTCAGCCGAGGACAGGGCAAACACTGAAGCTTTCTTT.

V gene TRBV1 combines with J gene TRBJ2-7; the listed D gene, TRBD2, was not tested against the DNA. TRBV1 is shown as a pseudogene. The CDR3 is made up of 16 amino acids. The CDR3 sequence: CTSSQDAGLAGDEQYF. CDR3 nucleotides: TGCACCAGCAGCCAAGATGCCGGACTAGCGGGGGACGAGCAGTACTTC.

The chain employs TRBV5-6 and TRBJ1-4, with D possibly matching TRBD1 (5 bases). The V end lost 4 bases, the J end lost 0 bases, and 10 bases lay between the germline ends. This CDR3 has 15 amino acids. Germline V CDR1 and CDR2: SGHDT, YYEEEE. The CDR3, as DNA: TGTGCCAGCAGCGGGCCACAGGCAACTAATGAAAAACTGTTTTTT. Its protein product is CASSGPQATNEKLFF.

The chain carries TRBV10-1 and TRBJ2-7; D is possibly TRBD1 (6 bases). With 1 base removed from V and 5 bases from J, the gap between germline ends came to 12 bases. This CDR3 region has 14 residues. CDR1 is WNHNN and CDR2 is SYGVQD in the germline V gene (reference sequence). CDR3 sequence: CASSELAGANEQYF. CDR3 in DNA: TGCGCCAGCAGTGAGTTAGCAGGGGCCAACGAGCAGTACTTC.

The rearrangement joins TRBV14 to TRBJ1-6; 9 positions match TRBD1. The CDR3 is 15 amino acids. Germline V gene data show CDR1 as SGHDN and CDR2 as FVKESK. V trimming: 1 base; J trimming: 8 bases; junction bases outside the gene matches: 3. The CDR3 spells CASSQVDRGHSPLHF. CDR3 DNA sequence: TGTGCCAGCAGCCAAGTGGACAGGGGTCATTCACCCCTCCACTTT.

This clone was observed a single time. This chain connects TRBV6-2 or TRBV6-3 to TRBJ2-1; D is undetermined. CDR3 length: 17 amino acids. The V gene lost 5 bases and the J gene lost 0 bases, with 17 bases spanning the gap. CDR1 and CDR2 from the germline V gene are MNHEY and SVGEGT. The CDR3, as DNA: TGTGCCAGCAGTCCCCCCCACGATAGAGCCTCCTACAATGAGCAGTTCTTC. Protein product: CASSPPHDRASYNEQFF.

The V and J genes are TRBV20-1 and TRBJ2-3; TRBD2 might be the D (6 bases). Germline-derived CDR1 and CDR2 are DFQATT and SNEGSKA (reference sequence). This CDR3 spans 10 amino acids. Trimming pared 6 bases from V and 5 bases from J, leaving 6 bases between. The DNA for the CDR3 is TGCAGTGCGGGGGGAGATACGCAGTATTTT. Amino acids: CSAGGDTQYF.